This T cell receptor (beta chain) derives from a study of cytomegalovirus exposure and HLA in healthy donors. General study findings and limits: HLA restriction was apparent for most CMV-associated TCR beta chains in a later analysis. In an earlier analysis, productive rearrangement rates for most beta V segments clustered near 87% or 30%.

PCR employed 60 Vbeta and 13 Jbeta primers. The repertoire was sequenced with immunoSEQ multiplex PCR; TCRdb's copy has only in-frame clones and lacks some. This table holds under 100,000 clones, over 60% found once. The donors were healthy bone marrow donors. The table lists this clone with a count of one. The antigen remains undetermined. The CDR3 contains 13 residues. The germline gives CDR1 MDHEN, CDR2 SYDVKM. J was trimmed by 10 bases and V by 8 bases; bases with no gene match: 10. The chain links TRBV28 to TRBJ2-1; TRBD1 matches at 8 bases. The sequencing input was PBMCs. The TCR sequence derives from a man aged 40-55 years in good health and CMV-seronegative. CDR3 residues: CASGSGGFYEQFF. CDR3 coding DNA: TGTGCCAGCGGGTCAGGGGGCTTCTACGAGCAGTTCTTC.